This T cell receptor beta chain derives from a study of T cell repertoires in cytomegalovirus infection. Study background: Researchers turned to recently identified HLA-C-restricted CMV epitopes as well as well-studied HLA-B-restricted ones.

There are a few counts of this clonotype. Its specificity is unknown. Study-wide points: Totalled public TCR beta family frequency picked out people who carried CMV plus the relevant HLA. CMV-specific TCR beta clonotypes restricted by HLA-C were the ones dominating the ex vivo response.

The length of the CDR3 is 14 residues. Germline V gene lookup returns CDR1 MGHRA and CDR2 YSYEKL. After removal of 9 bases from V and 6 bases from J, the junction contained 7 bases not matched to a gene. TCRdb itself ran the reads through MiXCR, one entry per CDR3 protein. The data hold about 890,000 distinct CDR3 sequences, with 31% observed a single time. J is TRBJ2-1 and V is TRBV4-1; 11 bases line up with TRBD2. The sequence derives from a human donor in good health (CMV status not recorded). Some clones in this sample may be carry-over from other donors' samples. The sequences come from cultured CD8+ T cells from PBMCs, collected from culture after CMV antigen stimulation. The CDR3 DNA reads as TGCGCCAGTCGTAGCGGGGGGGCCATCAATGAGCAGTTCTTC. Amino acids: CASRSGGAINEQFF.